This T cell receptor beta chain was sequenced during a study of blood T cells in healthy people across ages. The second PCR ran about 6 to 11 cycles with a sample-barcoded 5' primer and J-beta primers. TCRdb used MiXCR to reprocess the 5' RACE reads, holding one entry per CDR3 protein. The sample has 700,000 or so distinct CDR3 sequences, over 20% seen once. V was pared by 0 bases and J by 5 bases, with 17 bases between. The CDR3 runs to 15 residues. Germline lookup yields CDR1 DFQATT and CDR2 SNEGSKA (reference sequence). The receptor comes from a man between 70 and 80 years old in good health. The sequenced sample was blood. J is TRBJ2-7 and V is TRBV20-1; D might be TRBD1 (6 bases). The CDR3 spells CSARDPGHRTHEQYF. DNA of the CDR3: TGCAGTGCTAGAGATCCGGGACATCGGACACACGAGCAGTACTTC.